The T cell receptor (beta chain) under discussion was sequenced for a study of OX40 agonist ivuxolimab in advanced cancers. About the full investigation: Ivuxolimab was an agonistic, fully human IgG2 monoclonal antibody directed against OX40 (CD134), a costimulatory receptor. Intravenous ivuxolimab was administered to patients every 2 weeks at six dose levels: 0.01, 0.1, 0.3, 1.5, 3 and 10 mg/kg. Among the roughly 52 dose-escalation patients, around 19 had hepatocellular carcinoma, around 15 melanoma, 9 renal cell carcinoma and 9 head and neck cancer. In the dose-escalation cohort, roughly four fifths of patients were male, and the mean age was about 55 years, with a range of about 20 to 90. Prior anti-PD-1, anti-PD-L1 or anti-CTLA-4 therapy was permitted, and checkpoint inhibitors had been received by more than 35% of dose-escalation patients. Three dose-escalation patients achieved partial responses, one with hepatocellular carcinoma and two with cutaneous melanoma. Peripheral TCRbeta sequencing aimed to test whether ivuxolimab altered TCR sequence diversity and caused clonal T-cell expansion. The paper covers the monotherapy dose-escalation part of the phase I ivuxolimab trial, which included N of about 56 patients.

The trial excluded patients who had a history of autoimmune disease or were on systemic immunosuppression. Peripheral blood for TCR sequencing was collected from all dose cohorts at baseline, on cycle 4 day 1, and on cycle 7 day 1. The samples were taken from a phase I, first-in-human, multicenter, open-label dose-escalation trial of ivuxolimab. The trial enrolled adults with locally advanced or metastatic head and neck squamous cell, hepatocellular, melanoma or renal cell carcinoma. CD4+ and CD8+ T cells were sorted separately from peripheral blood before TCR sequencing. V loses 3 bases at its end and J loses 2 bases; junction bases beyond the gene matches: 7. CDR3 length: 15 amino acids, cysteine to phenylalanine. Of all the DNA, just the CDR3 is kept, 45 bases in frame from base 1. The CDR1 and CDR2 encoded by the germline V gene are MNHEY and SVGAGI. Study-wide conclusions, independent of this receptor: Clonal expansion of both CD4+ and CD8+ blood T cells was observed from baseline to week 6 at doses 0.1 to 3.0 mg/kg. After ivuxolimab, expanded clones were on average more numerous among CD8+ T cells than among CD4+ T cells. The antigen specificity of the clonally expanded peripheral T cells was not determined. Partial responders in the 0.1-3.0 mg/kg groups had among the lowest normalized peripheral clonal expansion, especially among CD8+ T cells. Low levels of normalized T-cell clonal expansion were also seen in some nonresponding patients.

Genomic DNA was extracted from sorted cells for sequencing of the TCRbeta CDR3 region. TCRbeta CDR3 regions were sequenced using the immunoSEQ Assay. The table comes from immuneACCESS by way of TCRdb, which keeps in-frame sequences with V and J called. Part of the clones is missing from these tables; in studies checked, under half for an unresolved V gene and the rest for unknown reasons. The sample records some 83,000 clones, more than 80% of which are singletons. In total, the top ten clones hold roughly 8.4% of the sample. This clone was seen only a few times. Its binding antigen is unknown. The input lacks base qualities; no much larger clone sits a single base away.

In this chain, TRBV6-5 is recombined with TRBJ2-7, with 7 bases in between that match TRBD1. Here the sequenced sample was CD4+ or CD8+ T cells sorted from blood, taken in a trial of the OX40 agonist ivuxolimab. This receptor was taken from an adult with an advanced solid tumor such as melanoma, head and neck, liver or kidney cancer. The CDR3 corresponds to CASSYHRGEAYEQYF. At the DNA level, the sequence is TGTGCCAGCAGTTATCACAGGGGAGAGGCCTACGAGCAGTACTTC.